What follows is one T cell receptor (beta chain) and its context. The antigen remains unidentified. TCR beta libraries carry UMIs added by 5'RACE template switching. From its re-call of the 5' RACE reads, TCRdb lists each CDR3 protein once, without DNA. In total, the table holds roughly 430,000 distinct CDR3 sequences. The sample comes from a study of T cells expressing NK-cell markers. Study information: According to the study, TCR beta repertoires originated from sorted CD3+CD56+NKG2C+, CD3+CD56+NKG2C- and CD3+CD56-NKG2C+ T cells.

The length of the CDR3 is 15 residues. The study's findings and limits: These clonotypes additionally ranked first within the CD3+CD56-NKG2C+ fraction of a few donors. In a group of 5 or 6 donors, dominant NKG2C+ clonotypes represented roughly 1.0-8% of CD8+ T cells.

The chain recombines TRBV12-3 or TRBV12-4 with TRBJ2-7; lacking DNA, the TRBD2 call made by TCRdb goes unchecked. Sequencing was done on a sample of blood T cells: a sorted CD56 or NKG2C T cell subset, CD4+ or CD8+ T cells, or bulk PBMC T cells (not recorded which). The sequence came from a woman aged 18 to 75 in good health. CDR3 protein: CASSLRAGGSYEQYF.